This T cell receptor beta chain emerged from a study of blood T cell repertoires in COVID-19. Study in general: Acute and convalescent COVID-19 specimens originated in the United States, Italy and Spain. PBMCs, B-cell-depleted T cells, or T cells were the source of the cDNA or gDNA that made up the material.

As handled by the study authors: Using reference gene primer amplification, nucleated cell counts were estimated. Data came from immunoSEQ multiplex PCR; TCRdb stores just in-frame clones and leaves some out. V, J and clone size are those of that table, while D and trimming were read from the DNA. In the table there are about 63,000 clones, approximately 80% of which are singletons. The V and J ends lost 3 bases and 0 bases respectively, with 16 bases between them. This CDR3 spans 17 amino acids. Per the germline V gene, CDR1 is SGHRS and CDR2 is YFSETQ. Sequencing was carried out using peripheral blood. This sequence was found in a man aged 55 to 70 with COVID-19, enrolled during active disease. The V and J genes are TRBV5-1 and TRBJ1-3, with TRBD1 as a possible D gene (6 bases). In DNA, the CDR3 is TGCGCCAGCAGCTCCCGGGGGGGCGGAAGCTCTGGAAACACCATATATTTT. Translated: CASSSRGGGSSGNTIYF.